One TCR beta chain is described in this entry. What it binds is not known. This may come from a read error, since a much larger clone is one base off. Time point specified: newly diagnosed GD, antithyroid drugs for less than 3 months. RNA isolated from PBMCs was used to make the TCR library. As collected, the peripheral blood samples measured roughly 8.6 milliliters each and went into EDTA tubes. The record originates from a study of regulatory T cells in long-lasting Graves disease. V shed 0 bases and J shed 16 bases, with 16 bases lying between them. From germline, CDR1 is SGDLS and CDR2 YYNGEE. CDR3 length: 13 residues. Broader study findings: TRBV28, TRBJ1-2 and TRBJ2-5 were favored in persistent disease.

CDR3 regions were amplified by Arm-PCR using iRepertoire HTBI primers to build TCR beta libraries. Original methodology: The study identified more than 50 TRBV and approximately 15 TRBJ segments across samples. In TCRdb, the multiplex PCR reads were re-called with MiXCR into one record per CDR3 protein. TCRdb's processing, not the study's, gives the V and J calls here. The table records a few hundred thousand distinct CDR3 sequences, approximately 15% of them present only once. The same sample was also studied in work on T cells in Graves' hyperthyroidism and ophthalmopathy.

The sequence was collected from a man in his forties or fifties with Graves disease. The sample in question was peripheral blood mononuclear cells (PBMCs), obtained at new diagnosis, from a patient treated with antithyroid drugs. The chain links TRBV9 to TRBJ1-4; D ambiguous. The CDR3: CASSVGPQDQPFF. CDR3 coding DNA: TGTGCCAGCAGCGTAGGCCCACAAGATCAGCCGTTTTTT.